This T cell receptor (beta chain) was profiled in a study of blood T cell repertoires in COVID-19. This CDR3 is built from 16 residues. Trimming cost V 6 bases and J 3 bases; bases outside gene matches: 5. CDR1 LNHDA and CDR2 SQIVND come from the germline V gene (reference sequence). In the original workflow: Amplifying reference gene primers gave estimates of nucleated cell counts. TCRdb's table, derived via immunoSEQ multiplex PCR, lists solely in-frame clones and lacks some. Clone size and the V and J calls come from that table; the DNA yielded D and trimming. The sample yields fewer than 350,000 clones, roughly 90% seen once.

The TCR sequence derives from an older woman with COVID-19, enrolled during active disease. The sample consisted of peripheral blood. The chain employs TRBV19 and TRBJ2-6; 10 bases agree with TRBD1. The CDR3 spells CASSGTGVDGANVLTF. The CDR3 DNA sequence: TGTGCCAGTAGCGGGACAGGGGTCGATGGGGCCAACGTCCTGACTTTC.